Following are 20 T cell receptor beta chains from one sample sequenced in a study of blood T cell repertoires in COVID-19. Assay: immunoSEQ multiplex PCR; the TCRdb copy retains only in-frame clones and omits some. Among tens of thousands of clones listed, more than 75% were seen once. Sequencing input: PBMCs or T cells enriched from blood (not recorded which). These receptors were obtained from a middle-aged woman who had recovered from COVID-19.

The chain links TRBV6-2 or TRBV6-3 to TRBJ1-2; 9 bases agree with TRBD1. This CDR3 is built from 17 residues. Germline values: CDR1 MNHEY, CDR2 SVGEGT. V was clipped by 0 bases and J by 2 bases; unmatched bases: 7. CDR3 nucleotide sequence: TGTGCCAGCAGTTACTCGACAACAGGGGGCCTGAACTATGGCTACACCTTC. This gives the protein CASSYSTTGGLNYGYTF.

This chain uses TRBV11-3 with TRBJ2-5, with a weak D call TRBD2 (6 bases). Trimming took 1 base from V and 2 from J, leaving 11 bases between them. Germline CDR1 is SGHNT and CDR2 is YENEEA. The CDR3 is made up of 15 amino acids. DNA for the CDR3: TGTGCCAGCAGCTTAGTGTCGCGGGATCAAGAGACCCAGTACTTC. Translated, it gives CASSLVSRDQETQYF.

V gene TRBV7-6 combines with J gene TRBJ1-4; 10 bases are a match to TRBD1. Germline CDR1 is SGHVS and CDR2 is FNYEAQ. Trimming at V came to 5 bases and at J to 8 bases, leaving 11 bases not matched to a gene. There are 16 residues in the CDR3. CDR3 sequence: CASSPISGTGAEKLFF. DNA of the CDR3: TGTGCCAGCAGCCCAATCTCCGGGACAGGGGCCGAAAAACTGTTTTTT. The whole variable domain, filled in from reference TRBV7-6 and TRBJ1-4, reads GAGVSQSPRYKVTKRGQDVALRCDPISGHVSLYWYRQALGQGPEFLTYFNYEAQQDKSGLPNDRFSAERPEGSISTLTIQRTEQRDSAMYRCASSPISGTGAEKLFFGSGTQLSVL.

The chain joins TRBV7-9 to TRBJ2-7; 11 nucleotides line up with TRBD2. Losses at the gene ends were 4 bases for V and 3 bases for J; bases not matched to a gene: 8. The CDR3 contains 16 residues. Germline loops: CDR1 SEHNR, CDR2 FQNEAQ (reference sequence). CDR3 DNA: TGTGCCAGCAGCTCCTCGACTAGCGGGGCCATCTACGAGCAGTACTTC. This gives the protein CASSSSTSGAIYEQYF.

V usage is TRBV5-4 and J usage is TRBJ2-2; 8 bases are shared with TRBD1. In germline, CDR1 is SGHNT, CDR2 YYREEE (reference sequence). V lost 4 bases, J lost 6 bases, and 5 bases stayed unmatched. There are 14 residues in the CDR3. CDR3 nucleotide sequence: TGTGCCAGCAGCCCGGAACAGGGGGCCGGGGAGCTGTTTTTT. Translation: CASSPEQGAGELFF.

V is TRBV4-2 and J is TRBJ2-4; tentative D call: TRBD2 (7 bases). CDR1 is LGHNA and CDR2 is YNFKEQ in the germline V gene. Deletions cut 0 bases from V and 7 bases from J, with 16 bases between. The CDR3 is 16 amino acids. This chain's CDR3 is CASSQEGGANLNIQYF. CDR3 DNA: TGTGCCAGCAGCCAAGAAGGGGGGGCCAATCTCAACATTCAGTACTTC.

The V and J genes are TRBV6-5 and TRBJ1-4; maybe TRBD1 (5 bases). V lost 4 bases to trimming and J lost 5 bases, with 11 bases between them. CDR3 length: 14 amino acids. Germline-derived CDR1 and CDR2 are MNHEY and SVGAGI. The CDR3 bases are TGTGCCAGCAGTTTCGGGGGGGAGAATGAAAAACTGTTTTTT. This sequence encodes CASSFGGENEKLFF.

The rearrangement links TRBV6-1 to TRBJ2-3; D is unresolved. The V end lost 3 bases, the J end lost 6 bases, and 19 bases lay between the germline ends. Germline assignment: CDR1 MNHNS and CDR2 SASEGT. The CDR3 is 16 residues long. The CDR3 DNA follows: TGTGCCAGCAGTGACTTGGGCGCTGGGTTTTCTGATACGCAGTATTTT. Translated, it gives CASSDLGAGFSDTQYF.

This sequence joins TRBV12-3 or TRBV12-4 and TRBJ1-2, with D possibly being TRBD1 (6 bases). The CDR3 consists of 13 residues. V lost 5 bases to trimming and J lost 1 base, with 8 bases between them. Here the CDR3 DNA reads TGTGCCAGCAGTAACAGGGATAACTATGGCTACACCTTC. Amino acids: CASSNRDNYGYTF.

The chain recombines TRBV6-1 with TRBJ1-2, with D maybe TRBD1 (5 bases). The CDR3 extends over 16 amino acids. Looked up from germline, CDR1 is MNHNS and CDR2 is SASEGT. Trimming pared 2 bases from V and 7 bases from J, leaving 20 bases between. CDR3 protein: CASSERPGSGISGYTF. The CDR3 region has the DNA TGTGCCAGCAGTGAAAGGCCAGGGTCCGGCATCTCTGGCTACACCTTC.

The chain employs TRBV12-5 and TRBJ2-1, with TRBD1 matching over 7 bases. V shed 6 bases and J 8 bases; nucleotides not matched to a gene: 7. The CDR3 extends over 13 amino acids. From germline, CDR1 is LGHNT and CDR2 FRNRAP. CDR3 in DNA: TGTGCTAGTGGCCGCAACAGGGGAGATGAGCAGTTCTTC. This codes for CASGRNRGDEQFF.

The chain couples TRBV7-2 to TRBJ2-1; possible D gene TRBD2, 6 bases. Germline CDR1 SGHTA, CDR2 FQGNSA. This CDR3 is built from 15 residues. With 3 bases removed from V and 0 bases from J, the gap between germline ends came to 9 bases. DNA for the CDR3: TGTGCCAGCAGCTTCGGGGGTTTCTCCTACAATGAGCAGTTCTTC. This sequence encodes CASSFGGFSYNEQFF.

This clone was detected once. V and J are TRBV7-7 and TRBJ2-1, with D possibly being TRBD1 (6 bases). V was pared by 4 bases and J by 4 bases, with 14 bases between. The CDR3 has 15 residues. The germline gives CDR1 SSHAT, CDR2 FNYEAQ (reference sequence). CDR3 bases: TGTGCCAGCAGCTCCTCCCTGGACAGATACAATGAGCAGTTCTTC. Protein sequence: CASSSSLDRYNEQFF.

This CDR3 reads CASSDSSGAGELFF. For the CDR3, the DNA is TGTGCCAGCAGTGACTCTAGCGGGGCCGGGGAGCTGTTTTTT. This chain links TRBV6-4 with TRBJ2-2; 8 positions match TRBD2. The CDR3 contains 14 residues. The V gene's germline CDR1 is MRHNA and CDR2 SNTAGT. Trimming cost V 0 bases and J 6 bases; bases outside gene matches: 0.

This rearrangement joins TRBV14 to TRBJ2-5; 9 bases match TRBD2. Germline V gene data show CDR1 as SGHDN and CDR2 as FVKESK. Trimming took 4 bases from V and 9 from J; bases not matched to a gene: 12. This CDR3 comprises 15 residues. In DNA form, the CDR3 reads TGTGCCAGCAGCCCGAGGGGGCTAGCGGGGTCTCCCCAGTACTTC. It codes for CASSPRGLAGSPQYF.

The rearrangement joins TRBV5-1 to TRBJ2-5; 8 bases agree with TRBD2. The germline gives CDR1 SGHRS, CDR2 YFSETQ. This CDR3 comprises 15 residues. Trimming took 4 bases from V and 5 from J; bases not matched to a gene: 10. The CDR3 loop reads CASSIATVAGETQYF. For the CDR3, the DNA is TGCGCCAGCAGCATAGCAACCGTAGCGGGGGAGACCCAGTACTTC.

This clone was seen a single time. The chain uses TRBV5-1 and TRBJ2-3; TRBD2 agrees at 10 bases. The CDR3 length is 16 residues. V shed 5 bases, J shed 2 bases, and the junction held 8 bases outside the gene matches. The V gene's germline CDR1 is SGHRS and CDR2 YFSETQ. The chain's CDR3 is CASRGGLAEPTDTQYF. The CDR3 region has the DNA TGCGCCAGCAGGGGCGGACTAGCGGAACCCACAGATACGCAGTATTTT. Full variable domain (rest looked up from reference TRBV5-1 and TRBJ2-3): KAGVTQTPRYLIKTRGQQVTLSCSPISGHRSVSWYQQTPGQGLQFLFEYFSETQRNKGNFPGRFSGRQFSNSRSEMNVSTLELGDSALYLCASRGGLAEPTDTQYFGPGTRLTVL.

This clone appeared once. The J gene is TRBJ2-3, the V gene TRBV3-1 (or the pseudogene TRBV3-2), with D unclear. Germline V gene sequence: CDR1 LGHDT, CDR2 YNNKEL (reference sequence). CDR3 length: 13 residues. The V and J ends lost 0 bases and 4 bases respectively, with 5 bases between them. This CDR3 reads CASSQDLSDTQYF. The CDR3 nucleotides are TGTGCCAGCAGCCAAGATCTGTCAGATACGCAGTATTTT.

The chain carries TRBV5-1 and TRBJ2-3, with TRBD1 identical over 10 bases. The CDR3 length is 17 residues. Germline loops: CDR1 SGHRS, CDR2 YFSETQ. The V segment lost 0 bases and the J segment 2 bases; nucleotides outside the gene matches: 6. DNA for the CDR3: TGCGCCAGCAGCTTGGCCGGGACAGGGGTGGTCACAGATACGCAGTATTTT. Translation: CASSLAGTGVVTDTQYF.

This chain uses TRBV7-2 with TRBJ1-1, with 7 nucleotides matching TRBD1. Germline lookup yields CDR1 SGHTA and CDR2 FQGNSA. J was trimmed by 11 bases and V by 3 bases; bases with no gene match: 6. CDR3 length equals 12 residues. The CDR3 here is CASSFGQVGAFF. CDR3 in DNA: TGTGCCAGCAGCTTTGGACAGGTAGGGGCTTTCTTT.